The next 20 T cell receptor beta chains were all read from a single sample in a study of cytomegalovirus exposure and HLA in healthy donors. The PCR made use of 60 Vbeta and 13 Jbeta primers. Method: immunoSEQ multiplex PCR; TCRdb's copy keeps in-frame clones and lacks some. In the table there are 90,000 to 100,000 clones, less than 10% of which are singletons. Sequences were obtained from PBMCs. The receptors stem from a man between 45 and 60 years old in good health and CMV-seropositive.

V and J are TRBV9 and TRBJ2-1; 9 bases are shared with TRBD2. In germline, CDR1 is SGDLS, CDR2 YYNGEE. This CDR3 region has 16 residues. Germline trimming cut 0 bases from V and 5 bases from J; bases unmatched to any gene: 6. As DNA, the CDR3 is TGTGCCAGCAGCGTAGTTGCGGGAGGGTATAACAATGAGCAGTTCTTC. Amino acids: CASSVVAGGYNNEQFF.

The chain carries TRBV29-1 and TRBJ1-1, with 8 bases fitting TRBD1. Germline assignment: CDR1 SQVTM and CDR2 ANQGSEA. The CDR3 runs to 13 residues. J was trimmed by 5 bases and V by 7 bases; bases with no gene match: 9. The DNA of the CDR3 is TGCAGCGGTGGACAGGGAAGAGAGACTGAAGCTTTCTTT. Its translation is CSGGQGRETEAFF.

V usage is TRBV19 and J usage is TRBJ2-5; TRBD2 is a possible D gene (5 bases). V was clipped by 6 bases and J by 10 bases, with 18 bases between them. The V gene's germline CDR1 is LNHDA and CDR2 SQIVND (reference sequence). The CDR3 spans 13 residues. Here the CDR3 reads CASSPGHGLIQYF. The CDR3 DNA follows: TGTGCCAGTAGCCCCGGTCACGGACTGATCCAGTACTTC.

This clone was seen more than once but under ten times. The DNA for the CDR3 is TGTGCCAGCTCACCATTGCAGGGTAACACCGGGGAGCTGTTTTTT. It specifies CASSPLQGNTGELFF. V usage is TRBV18 and J usage is TRBJ2-2; a weak D match, TRBD1 (5 bases). The germline V gene encodes CDR1 KGHSH and CDR2 LQKENI. The CDR3 extends over 15 amino acids. V lost 2 bases to trimming and J lost 2 bases, with 9 bases between them.

This chain joins TRBV5-1 and TRBJ2-7, with 8 bases identical to TRBD2. This CDR3 is 14 amino acids long. Germline values: CDR1 SGHRS, CDR2 YFSETQ. After removal of 2 bases from V and 5 bases from J, the junction contained 6 bases not matched to a gene. CDR3 sequence: CASSFTAGENEQYF. For the CDR3, the DNA is TGCGCCAGCAGCTTCACAGCGGGAGAAAACGAGCAGTACTTC.

V and J are TRBV6-6 and TRBJ1-5; D remains unclear. This CDR3 contains 16 residues. V lost 5 bases and J lost 6, with 20 bases in between. Germline V CDR1 and CDR2: MNHNY, SVGAGI (reference sequence). This CDR3 is CASSPVGVGSGQPQHF. CDR3 in DNA: TGTGCCAGCAGTCCTGTAGGTGTAGGTTCGGGTCAGCCCCAGCATTTT.

This chain joins TRBV6-1 and TRBJ2-5, with TRBD2 as a possible D gene (5 bases). This CDR3 is 15 amino acids long. Between the trimmed V and J ends, which lost 4 bases and 1 base, there was a span of 13 bases. Germline V lookup: CDR1 MNHNS, CDR2 SASEGT. CDR3 protein: CASSVPELVQETQYF. The CDR3 nucleotides read TGTGCCAGCAGTGTCCCGGAACTAGTCCAAGAGACCCAGTACTTC.

V gene TRBV28 combines with J gene TRBJ1-6, with TRBD1 matching over 10 bases. The V gene end was trimmed by 3 bases and the J gene end by 9 bases; junction bases not matched to a gene: 5. Germline V gives CDR1 MDHEN, CDR2 SYDVKM. The CDR3 consists of 15 residues. The CDR3 region has the DNA TGTGCCAGCAGTTTGCCCCGGACAGGGGGTTCACCCCTCCACTTT. This gives the protein CASSLPRTGGSPLHF.

This clone was picked up a small number of times. The V and J genes are TRBV28 and TRBJ2-5; TRBD1 aligns across 12 bases. The junction had 6 bases not matched to a gene; V was cut back by 3 bases and J by 4 bases. Per germline, CDR1 MDHEN and CDR2 SYDVKM. This CDR3 is built from 16 residues. The CDR3 DNA reads as TGTGCCAGCAGTTTCTCGGGACAGGGGGCCGCAGAGACCCAGTACTTC. Translated, it gives CASSFSGQGAAETQYF.

The J gene is TRBJ1-5, the V gene TRBV2; tentatively, D is TRBD1 (6 bases). The germline gives CDR1 SNHLY, CDR2 FYNNEI. The CDR3 loop spans 14 amino acids. The V and J ends lost 6 bases and 3 bases respectively, with 12 bases between them. This chain's CDR3 is CASRAGTNNQPQHF. CDR3 bases: TGTGCCAGCAGGGCCGGGACAAACAATCAGCCCCAGCATTTT.

The chain employs TRBV10-2 and TRBJ2-7; D might be TRBD1 (6 bases). V was shortened by 6 bases and J by 6 bases, with 21 bases between the two germline ends. Germline V gene data show CDR1 as WSHSY and CDR2 as SAAADI. The CDR3 runs to 15 residues. CDR3 sequence (DNA): TGCGCCAGCAGGTCTGGGGGCTTCCCGGGCTCCGAGCAGTACTTC. This encodes CASRSGGFPGSEQYF.

The gene calls are TRBV30 and TRBJ2-4; D remains unclear. Germline CDR1 reads GTSNPN; CDR2 reads SVGIG (reference sequence). V was clipped by 3 bases and J by 0 bases, with 12 bases between them. CDR3 size: 15 residues. As DNA, the CDR3 is TGTGCCTGGAGGAAGGAACTACTAGCCAAAAACATTCAGTACTTC. Protein product: CAWRKELLAKNIQYF.

The chain has TRBV5-6 and TRBJ2-3, with 9 positions matching TRBD1. CDR3 length: 15 amino acids. From germline, CDR1 is SGHDT and CDR2 YYEEEE. After removal of 5 bases from V and 5 bases from J, the junction contained 9 bases not matched to a gene. The CDR3 nucleotides are TGTGCCAGCAGTTCTAACAGGGGGCCGATAGATACGCAGTATTTT. Amino acids: CASSSNRGPIDTQYF.

This clone was counted between two and nine times. The J gene is TRBJ2-1, the V gene TRBV9; 11 bases fit TRBD2. The J segment lost 8 bases and the V segment lost 3 bases, leaving 7 bases of the junction unmatched. This CDR3 has 15 residues. Germline CDR1 is SGDLS and CDR2 is YYNGEE. CDR3 sequence reads: CASSESTSGSYEQFF. The CDR3 DNA reads TGTGCCAGCAGCGAGTCCACTAGCGGGAGCTATGAGCAGTTCTTC.

Only a few counts were recorded for this clone. The gene calls are TRBV30 and TRBJ1-1; a weak D match, TRBD1 (5 bases). Trimming removed 0 bases at V and 1 base at J, with 9 bases between. The germline V gene encodes CDR1 GTSNPN and CDR2 SVGIG (reference sequence). CDR3 size: 14 residues. The CDR3 DNA reads TGTGCCTGGAGTGTTTACACAGGGAACACTGAAGCTTTCTTT. Protein: CAWSVYTGNTEAFF.

The chain combines TRBV9 with TRBJ2-7; weak D call: TRBD2 (5 bases). This CDR3 spans 13 amino acids. The V end lost 2 bases, the J end lost 7 bases, and 13 bases lay between the germline ends. Looked up from germline, CDR1 is SGDLS and CDR2 is YYNGEE. DNA of the CDR3: TGTGCCAGCAGCGTGAATAGCGTGGGAGAGCAGTACTTC. Amino acids: CASSVNSVGEQYF.

The rearrangement uses TRBV2 and TRBJ2-2, with D possibly being TRBD2 (5 bases). The CDR3 runs 14 residues. Trimming took off 2 bases at V and 6 bases at J, with 10 bases between the two ends. Germline CDR1 SNHLY, CDR2 FYNNEI. The CDR3 DNA follows: TGTGCCAGCAGTGAACTAGCCAACTCCGGGGAGCTGTTTTTT. Protein product: CASSELANSGELFF.

There are a few counts of this clone. J is TRBJ2-5 and V is TRBV29-1; 11 positions agree with TRBD2. After removal of 7 bases from V and 9 bases from J, the junction contained 13 bases not matched to a gene. CDR1 is SQVTM, CDR2 ANQGSEA, per germline. CDR3 length equals 14 residues. In DNA, the CDR3 is TGCAGCGGCGGGGGGGGACTAGCGGTCGAGGCCCAGTACTTC. It is translated as CSGGGGLAVEAQYF.

This clone was counted many times. The CDR3 is CASSPGLAVMETQYF. Written as DNA, the CDR3 is TGTGCCAGCAGCCCCGGACTTGCCGTTATGGAGACCCAGTACTTC. V is TRBV6-5 and J is TRBJ2-5, with D perhaps matching TRBD2 (5 bases). The V gene's germline CDR1 is MNHEY and CDR2 SVGAGI. Trimming stripped 6 bases from V and 5 bases from J, with 19 bases between. The CDR3 has 15 amino acids.

V is TRBV30 and J is TRBJ2-7, with TRBD2 identical over 8 bases. Trimming cost V 1 base and J 6 bases; bases outside gene matches: 5. This CDR3 has 13 amino acids. The germline gives CDR1 GTSNPN, CDR2 SVGIG (reference sequence). The CDR3 protein is CAWSASGSGEQYF. CDR3 nucleotides: TGTGCCTGGAGTGCGAGCGGGAGTGGCGAGCAGTACTTC.